This passage covers 21 T cell receptor beta chains from one sample sequenced in a study of blood T cell repertoires in COVID-19. Profiling relied on immunoSEQ multiplex PCR, and the TCRdb table lists in-frame clones only, not all of them. The sample includes fewer than 300,000 clones, 88% of them seen just once. The sequenced material came from peripheral blood. These receptors originate from a man aged 18 to 29 with active or convalescent COVID-19.

CDR3 sequence reads: CASSEPLQETQYF. CDR3 coding DNA: TGTGCCAGCAGTGAACCCCTTCAAGAGACCCAGTACTTC. The J gene is TRBJ2-5, the V gene TRBV2, with D unclear. The V gene's germline CDR1 is SNHLY and CDR2 FYNNEI. The ends were cut back, 2 bases at V and 2 bases at J, with 6 bases in the middle. There are 13 residues in the CDR3.

The V call is TRBV15, the J call TRBJ1-4; D call uncertain. V lost 0 bases to trimming and J lost 5 bases, with 10 bases between them. The CDR3 runs to 15 residues. Germline loops: CDR1 LNHNV, CDR2 YYDKDF (reference sequence). CDR3 nucleotide sequence: TGTGCCACCAGCAGAGACTCAGGCCGGAATGAAAAACTGTTTTTT. Protein sequence: CATSRDSGRNEKLFF. Combining the CDR3 with reference TRBV15 and TRBJ1-4 gives the whole variable domain DAMVIQNPRYQVTQFGKPVTLSCSQTLNHNVMYWYQQKSSQAPKLLFHYYDKDFNNEADTPDNFQSRRPNTSFCFLDIRSPGLGDTAMYLCATSRDSGRNEKLFFGSGTQLSVL.

The CDR3 reads CASSQVTGSYNEQFF. Written as DNA, the CDR3 is TGCGCCAGCAGCCAAGTTACGGGCTCCTACAATGAGCAGTTCTTC. J is TRBJ2-1 and V is TRBV4-3; D is undetermined. This CDR3 contains 15 residues. Deletions cut 1 base from V and 0 bases from J, with 7 bases between. Germline CDR1 and CDR2: LGHNA and YSLEER.

The rearrangement joins TRBV19 to TRBJ2-7; 8 nucleotides align to TRBD1. Losses at the gene ends were 7 bases for V and 7 bases for J; bases not matched to a gene: 9. Germline V lookup: CDR1 LNHDA, CDR2 SQIVND (reference sequence). The length of the CDR3 is 13 residues. The CDR3 DNA is TGTGCCAGTACAGACAGGGGAGTAGGAGAGCAGTACTTC. It encodes CASTDRGVGEQYF.

This chain links TRBV7-9 with TRBJ1-2; TRBD1 matches 7 bases. Germline assignment: CDR1 SEHNR and CDR2 FQNEAQ (reference sequence). V trimming: 5 bases; J trimming: 8 bases; junction bases outside the gene matches: 11. This CDR3 comprises 14 residues. The CDR3 nucleotides are TGTGCCAGCAGCCAATTACAGGGGACGGGCGGCTACACCTTC. Its translation is CASSQLQGTGGYTF.

The genes are TRBV12-3 or TRBV12-4 and TRBJ1-1, with D hard to call. With 9 bases removed from V and 5 bases from J, the gap between germline ends came to 16 bases. This CDR3 contains 13 residues. This CDR3 is CASTQELYTEAFF. DNA for the CDR3: TGTGCCAGTACTCAGGAATTGTATACTGAAGCTTTCTTT.

This rearrangement joins TRBV6-6 to TRBJ2-2; D is undetermined. The CDR3 totals 15 residues. V lost 5 bases to trimming and J lost 3 bases, with 13 bases between them. Germline V gene data show CDR1 as MNHNY and CDR2 as SVGAGI (reference sequence). CDR3 DNA: TGTGCCAGCAGTAAGGTTAACGAGGACACCGGGGAGCTGTTTTTT. It codes for CASSKVNEDTGELFF.

The rearrangement uses TRBV6-6 and TRBJ1-6; weak D call: TRBD1 (6 bases). This CDR3 spans 16 amino acids. The ends were cut back, 6 bases at V and 0 bases at J, with 12 bases in the middle. Looked up from germline, CDR1 is MNHNY and CDR2 is SVGAGI (reference sequence). The DNA of the CDR3 is TGTGCCAGCAGGCCGACAGGCAGCTCCTATAATTCACCCCTCCACTTT. Amino acid sequence: CASRPTGSSYNSPLHF.

The gene calls are TRBV27 and TRBJ1-1, with 8 bases identical to TRBD1. CDR1 and CDR2 from the germline V gene are MNHEY and SMNVEV (reference sequence). V lost 3 bases and J lost 5; bases outside the gene matches: 5. The CDR3 has 14 amino acids. The CDR3, as DNA: TGTGCCAGCAGTTTGGACAGGGTGGAGACTGAAGCTTTCTTT. Amino acids: CASSLDRVETEAFF.

This clone was detected only a few times. The chain is built from TRBV18 and TRBJ1-6, with a weak D call TRBD1 (5 bases). The CDR3 is made up of 14 amino acids. Germline CDR1 and CDR2: KGHSH and LQKENI. Trimming left V 0 bases short and J 9 bases short, with 9 bases between. The CDR3 sequence is CASSPPGGTSPLHF. The CDR3 bases are TGTGCCAGCTCACCACCGGGGGGTACTTCACCCCTCCACTTT.

This clone was seen a handful of times. This sample includes further DNA sequences coding for the same CDR3. The chain has TRBV3-1 (or the pseudogene TRBV3-2) and TRBJ1-2; possible D gene TRBD1, 6 bases. This CDR3 contains 13 residues. Germline CDR1 reads LGHDT; CDR2 reads YNNKEL (reference sequence). Deletions cut 6 bases from V and 4 bases from J, with 12 bases between. The CDR3 DNA sequence: TGTGCCAGCAGTCGGACAGCCGGCTATGGCTACACCTTC. Its protein is CASSRTAGYGYTF.

V is TRBV18 and J is TRBJ2-5; no definite D call. Per germline, CDR1 KGHSH and CDR2 LQKENI. Deletions cut 1 base from V and 5 bases from J, with 14 bases between. This CDR3 region has 15 residues. The CDR3 protein is CASSPRGLLVETQYF. The CDR3 bases are TGTGCCAGCTCACCACGCGGCCTACTCGTGGAGACCCAGTACTTC.

The chain carries TRBV6-5 and TRBJ2-3; 7 bases are a match to TRBD1. Germline CDR1 reads MNHEY; CDR2 reads SVGAGI. After removal of 10 bases from V and 6 bases from J, the junction contained 7 bases not matched to a gene. CDR3 length: 12 amino acids. The CDR3 spells CATSTGMDTQYF. In nucleotides, the CDR3 is TGTGCCACCTCGACAGGGATGGATACGCAGTATTTT.

The rearrangement joins TRBV4-3 to TRBJ2-7; 10 positions agree with TRBD2. With V trimmed by 5 bases and J by 4 bases, 8 bases remained unmatched. Germline-derived CDR1 and CDR2 are LGHNA and YSLEER. The CDR3 spans 15 residues. The DNA for the CDR3 is TGCGCCAGCAGCAATCTAGCGGGGGAGATATACGAGCAGTACTTC. It yields the protein CASSNLAGEIYEQYF.

The CDR3 DNA sequence: TGTGCCAGCAGTTACTCACAGGACTCTGGAAACACCATATATTTT. This encodes CASSYSQDSGNTIYF. The chain recombines TRBV6-6 with TRBJ1-3, with D perhaps TRBD1 (5 bases). The CDR3 runs 15 residues. Looked up from germline, CDR1 is MNHNY and CDR2 is SVGAGI (reference sequence). V lost 0 bases and J lost 0, with 6 bases in between.

The chain carries TRBV11-2 and TRBJ2-7; 7 positions agree with TRBD2. The CDR3 runs to 15 residues. CDR1 is SGHAT, CDR2 FQNNGV, per germline. The V segment lost 6 bases and the J segment 1 base; nucleotides outside the gene matches: 9. CDR3 region: CASRPAGRGSYEQYF. DNA for the CDR3: TGTGCCAGCAGACCGGCGGGGCGGGGGTCCTACGAGCAGTACTTC.

The chain has TRBV6-5 and TRBJ1-3; D unclear. This CDR3 spans 14 amino acids. Germline V lookup: CDR1 MNHEY, CDR2 SVGAGI. Deletions cut 8 bases from V and 0 bases from J, with 11 bases between. The CDR3 here is CASRRGDSGNTIYF. Here the CDR3 DNA reads TGTGCCAGCCGGCGGGGAGACTCTGGAAACACCATATATTTT.

J is TRBJ2-3 and V is TRBV14; D might be TRBD2 (6 bases). CDR1 SGHDN and CDR2 FVKESK come from the germline V gene. V lost 2 bases, J lost 4 bases, and 16 bases lay in between. This CDR3 has 16 amino acids. Here the CDR3 reads CASSQYRLASPDTQYF. The CDR3 nucleotides read TGTGCCAGCAGCCAATATCGGCTAGCGTCCCCAGATACGCAGTATTTT.

The V and J genes are TRBV12-5 and TRBJ2-5; 7 bases map to TRBD1. The trim removed 6 bases at V and 5 bases at J, leaving 9 bases unmatched. The CDR3 is 14 amino acids. Germline assignment: CDR1 LGHNT and CDR2 FRNRAP. CDR3 sequence: CASGPGQVGETQYF. In nucleotides, the CDR3 is TGTGCTAGTGGCCCCGGACAGGTTGGCGAGACCCAGTACTTC.

J is TRBJ2-1 and V is TRBV12-3 or TRBV12-4; 7 nucleotides match TRBD1. Trimming at V came to 6 bases and at J to 5 bases, leaving 4 bases not matched to a gene. CDR3 length: 13 residues. CDR3 amino acids: CASSRGQNNEQFF. DNA for the CDR3: TGTGCCAGCAGCCGGGGACAGAACAATGAGCAGTTCTTC.

This chain connects TRBV14 to TRBJ1-2; D might be TRBD1 (5 bases). The V end lost 4 bases, the J end lost 4 bases, and 16 bases lay between the germline ends. This CDR3 region has 15 residues. Looked up from germline, CDR1 is SGHDN and CDR2 is FVKESK. CDR3: CASSPASGRVYGYTF. The CDR3 region has the DNA TGTGCCAGCAGCCCGGCATCCGGCAGGGTCTATGGCTACACCTTC.